The 2 T cell receptor beta chains in this list originate from one sample, sequenced in a study of PD-L1 blockade in urothelial cancer. The time point is: peripheral blood 6 weeks after treatment start. Here immunoSEQ multiplex PCR was the method, and the copy in TCRdb shows in-frame clones only, minus some. The repertoire holds roughly 100,000 clones, approximately 87% seen once, with 8.4% in the top ten. Sample: PBMCs, taken around atezolizumab (anti-PD-L1) treatment. These TCRs come from a man in his sixties or seventies with urothelial cancer.

The V and J genes are TRBV25-1 and TRBJ2-5; 7 nucleotides agree with TRBD1. V dropped 3 bases and J dropped 3; count of bases not matched to a gene: 1. This CDR3 has 13 amino acids. The germline gives CDR1 MGHDK, CDR2 SYGVNS. The CDR3 DNA follows: TGTGCCAGCAGTGACGACAGGGAAGAGACCCAGTACTTC. Protein sequence: CASSDDREETQYF.

This clone was seen just once. The chain couples TRBV10-3 to TRBJ1-2; TRBD1 is a possible D gene (6 bases). Germline lookup yields CDR1 ENHRY and CDR2 SYGVKD. The V end lost 0 bases, the J end lost 3 bases, and 11 bases lay between the germline ends. CDR3 length: 15 amino acids. The CDR3: CAISESYRVDYGYTF. The CDR3 DNA reads TGTGCCATCAGTGAGTCATACAGGGTTGACTATGGCTACACCTTC.